This paragraph covers one T cell receptor (beta chain) sequence. The data were obtained in a study of OX40 agonist ivuxolimab in advanced cancers. Study context: Patients assigned to dose escalation were diagnosed with hepatocellular carcinoma, melanoma, renal cell or head and neck cancer. Patients were roughly 81% male with ages about 23 to 90, mean approximately 55.

TCRdb's copy holds only in-frame clones and misses some; the assay was immunoSEQ multiplex PCR. The data contain approximately 14,000 clones, around 60% of them singletons. The source of this sequence is an adult with an advanced solid tumor such as melanoma, head and neck, liver or kidney cancer. The specimen was CD4+ or CD8+ T cells sorted from blood, collected in a trial of the OX40 agonist ivuxolimab.

CDR3 region: CATSRDLAGGLGTDTQYF. CDR3 DNA: TGTGCCACCAGCAGAGATCTGGCGGGGGGGCTCGGCACAGATACGCAGTATTTT. The chain uses TRBV15 and TRBJ2-3; 9 bases are shared with TRBD2. The CDR3 is 18 amino acids. The ends lost 0 bases at V and 1 base at J; junction bases unmatched: 8. The V gene's germline CDR1 is LNHNV and CDR2 YYDKDF (reference sequence).